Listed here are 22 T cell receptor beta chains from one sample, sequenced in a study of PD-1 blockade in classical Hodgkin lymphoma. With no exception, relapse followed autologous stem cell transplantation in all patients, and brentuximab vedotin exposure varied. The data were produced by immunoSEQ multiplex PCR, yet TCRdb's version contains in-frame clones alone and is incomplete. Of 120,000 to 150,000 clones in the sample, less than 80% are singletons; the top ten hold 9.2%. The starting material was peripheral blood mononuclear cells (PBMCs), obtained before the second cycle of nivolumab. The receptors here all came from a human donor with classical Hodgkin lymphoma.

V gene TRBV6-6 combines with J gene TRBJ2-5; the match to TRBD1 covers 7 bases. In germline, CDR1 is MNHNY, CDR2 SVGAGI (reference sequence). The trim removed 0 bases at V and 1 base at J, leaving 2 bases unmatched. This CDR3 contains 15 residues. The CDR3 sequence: CASSYSWDSQETQYF. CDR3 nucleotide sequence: TGTGCCAGCAGTTACTCCTGGGACAGCCAAGAGACCCAGTACTTC.

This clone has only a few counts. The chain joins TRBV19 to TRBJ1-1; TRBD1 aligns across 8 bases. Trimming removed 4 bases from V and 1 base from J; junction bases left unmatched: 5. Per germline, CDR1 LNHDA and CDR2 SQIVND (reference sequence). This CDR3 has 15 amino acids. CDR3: CASSTGQGQNTEAFF. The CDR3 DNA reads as TGTGCCAGTAGTACTGGACAGGGACAGAACACTGAAGCTTTCTTT. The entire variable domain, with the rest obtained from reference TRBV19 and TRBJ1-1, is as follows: DGGITQSPKYLFRKEGQNVTLSCEQNLNHDAMYWYRQDPGQGLRLIYYSQIVNDFQKGDIAEGYSVSREKKESFPLTVTSAQKNPTAFYLCASSTGQGQNTEAFFGQGTRLTVV.

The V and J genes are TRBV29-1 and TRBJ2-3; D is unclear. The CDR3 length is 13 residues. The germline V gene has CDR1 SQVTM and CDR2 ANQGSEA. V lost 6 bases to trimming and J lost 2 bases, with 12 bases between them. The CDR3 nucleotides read TGCAGCGTCCGAGAGGCTAACACAGATACGCAGTATTTT. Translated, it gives CSVREANTDTQYF.

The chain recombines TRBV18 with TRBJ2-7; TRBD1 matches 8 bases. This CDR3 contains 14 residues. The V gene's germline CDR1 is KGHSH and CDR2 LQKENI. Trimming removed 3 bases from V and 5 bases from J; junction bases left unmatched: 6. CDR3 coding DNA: TGTGCCAGCTCACCGAGCCCAGGGGGCCACGAGCAGTACTTC. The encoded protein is CASSPSPGGHEQYF.

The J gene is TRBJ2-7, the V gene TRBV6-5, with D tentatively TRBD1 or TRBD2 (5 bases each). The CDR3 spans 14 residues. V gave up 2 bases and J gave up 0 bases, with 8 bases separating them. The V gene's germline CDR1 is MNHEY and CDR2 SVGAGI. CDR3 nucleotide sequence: TGTGCCAGCAGTTACGGGACGGCCTCCTACGAGCAGTACTTC. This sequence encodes CASSYGTASYEQYF.

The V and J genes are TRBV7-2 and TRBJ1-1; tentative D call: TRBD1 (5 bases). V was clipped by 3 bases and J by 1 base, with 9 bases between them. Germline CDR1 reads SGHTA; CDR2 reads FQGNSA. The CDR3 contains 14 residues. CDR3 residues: CASSFPRENTEAFF. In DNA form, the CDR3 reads TGTGCCAGCAGCTTTCCCAGGGAGAACACTGAAGCTTTCTTT.

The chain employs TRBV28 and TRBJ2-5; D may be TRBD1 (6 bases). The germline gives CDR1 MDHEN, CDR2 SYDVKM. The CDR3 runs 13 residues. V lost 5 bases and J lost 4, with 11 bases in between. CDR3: CASSPQGSETQYF. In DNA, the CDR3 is TGTGCCAGCAGTCCCCAGGGGTCAGAGACCCAGTACTTC.

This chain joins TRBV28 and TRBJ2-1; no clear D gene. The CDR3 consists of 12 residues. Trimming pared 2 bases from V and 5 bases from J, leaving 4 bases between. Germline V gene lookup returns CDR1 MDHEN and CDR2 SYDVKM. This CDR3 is CASSLSDNEQFF. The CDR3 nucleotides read TGTGCCAGCAGTTTAAGTGACAATGAGCAGTTCTTC.

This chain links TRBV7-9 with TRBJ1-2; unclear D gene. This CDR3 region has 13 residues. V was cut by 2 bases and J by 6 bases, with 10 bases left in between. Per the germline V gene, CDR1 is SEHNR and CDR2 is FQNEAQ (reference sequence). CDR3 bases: TGTGCCAGCAGCTTAACGGCTGGGGATGGCTACACCTTC. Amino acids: CASSLTAGDGYTF. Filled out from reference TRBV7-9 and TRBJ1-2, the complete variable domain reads DTGVSQNPRHKITKRGQNVTFRCDPISEHNRLYWYRQTLGQGPEFLTYFQNEAQLEKSRLLSDRFSAERPKGSFSTLEIQRTEQGDSAMYLCASSLTAGDGYTFGSGTRLTVV.

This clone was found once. This CDR3 is CASSRQGGLYEQYF. CDR3 DNA sequence: TGTGCCAGCAGCAGACAGGGGGGCCTCTACGAGCAGTACTTC. The chain is built from TRBV6-5 and TRBJ2-7; TRBD1 matches at 9 bases. This CDR3 has 14 amino acids. The V segment lost 6 bases and the J segment 3 bases; nucleotides outside the gene matches: 6. CDR1 is MNHEY and CDR2 is SVGAGI in the germline V gene.

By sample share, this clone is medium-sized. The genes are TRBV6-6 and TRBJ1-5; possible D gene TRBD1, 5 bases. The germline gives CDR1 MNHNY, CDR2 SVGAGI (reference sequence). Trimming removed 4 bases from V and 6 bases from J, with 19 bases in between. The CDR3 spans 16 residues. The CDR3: CASSSLQGARVQPQHF. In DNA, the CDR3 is TGTGCCAGCAGTTCCCTTCAGGGTGCTAGGGTTCAGCCCCAGCATTTT.

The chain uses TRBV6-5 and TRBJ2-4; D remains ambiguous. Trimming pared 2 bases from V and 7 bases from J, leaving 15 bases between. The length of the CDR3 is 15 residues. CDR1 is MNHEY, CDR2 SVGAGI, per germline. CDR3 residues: CASSYPLGPWNIQYF. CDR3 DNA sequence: TGTGCCAGCAGTTACCCTCTAGGCCCGTGGAACATTCAGTACTTC.

This CDR3 reads CASSFGGSSSYEQYF. For the CDR3, the DNA is TGTGCCAGCAGCTTTGGTGGCAGTAGCTCCTACGAGCAGTACTTC. V is TRBV7-9 and J is TRBJ2-7; D is unresolved. Trimming pared 3 bases from V and 0 bases from J, leaving 12 bases between. Germline lookup yields CDR1 SEHNR and CDR2 FQNEAQ (reference sequence). The CDR3 extends over 15 amino acids. Filled out from reference TRBV7-9 and TRBJ2-7, the complete variable domain reads DTGVSQNPRHKITKRGQNVTFRCDPISEHNRLYWYRQTLGQGPEFLTYFQNEAQLEKSRLLSDRFSAERPKGSFSTLEIQRTEQGDSAMYLCASSFGGSSSYEQYFGPGTRLTVT.

CDR3: CASRALAGEYNEQFF. CDR3 nucleotide sequence: TGTGCCAGCAGAGCTTTAGCGGGAGAGTACAATGAGCAGTTCTTC. The chain carries TRBV2 and TRBJ2-1, with 9 bases lining up with TRBD2. This CDR3 has 15 amino acids. J gave up 4 bases and V 6 bases, and 7 bases lay outside the gene matches. Germline V gene sequence: CDR1 SNHLY, CDR2 FYNNEI.

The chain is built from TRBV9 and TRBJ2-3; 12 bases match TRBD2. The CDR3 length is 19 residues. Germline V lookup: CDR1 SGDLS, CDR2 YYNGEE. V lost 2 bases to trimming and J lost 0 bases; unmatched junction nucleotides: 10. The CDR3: CASSVRTGTSGPSTDTQYF. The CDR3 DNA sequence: TGTGCCAGCAGCGTGAGAACCGGGACTAGCGGGCCTAGCACAGATACGCAGTATTTT. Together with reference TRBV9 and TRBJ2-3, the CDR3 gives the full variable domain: DSGVTQTPKHLITATGQRVTLRCSPRSGDLSVYWYQQSLDQGLQFLIQYYNGEERAKGNILERFSAQQFPDLHSELNLSSLELGDSALYFCASSVRTGTSGPSTDTQYFGPGTRLTVL.

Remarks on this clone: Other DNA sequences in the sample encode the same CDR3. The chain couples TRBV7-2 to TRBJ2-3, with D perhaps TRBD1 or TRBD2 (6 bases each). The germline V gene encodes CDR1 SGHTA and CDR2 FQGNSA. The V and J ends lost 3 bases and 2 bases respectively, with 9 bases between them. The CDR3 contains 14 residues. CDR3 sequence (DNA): TGTGCCAGCAGCTTTCGGGGGCCCACAGATACGCAGTATTTT. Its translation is CASSFRGPTDTQYF.

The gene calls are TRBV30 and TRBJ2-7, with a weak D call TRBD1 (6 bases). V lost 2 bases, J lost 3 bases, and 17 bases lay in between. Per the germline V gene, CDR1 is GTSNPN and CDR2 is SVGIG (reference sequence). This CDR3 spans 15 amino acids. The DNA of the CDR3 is TGTGCCTGGAGTCCTATCTGGGGACACAACTACGAGCAGTACTTC. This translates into CAWSPIWGHNYEQYF. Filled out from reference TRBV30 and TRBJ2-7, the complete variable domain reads SQTIHQWPATLVQPVGSPLSLECTVEGTSNPNLYWYRQAAGRGLQLLFYSVGIGQISSEVPQNLSASRPQDRQFILSSKKLLLSDSGFYLCAWSPIWGHNYEQYFGPGTRLTVT.

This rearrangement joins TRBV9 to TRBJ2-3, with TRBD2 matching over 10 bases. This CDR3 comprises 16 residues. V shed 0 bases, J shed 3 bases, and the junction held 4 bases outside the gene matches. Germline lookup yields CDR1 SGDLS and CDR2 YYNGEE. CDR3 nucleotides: TGTGCCAGCAGCGTAGAAGCGGGGGGGTGGACAGATACGCAGTATTTT. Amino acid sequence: CASSVEAGGWTDTQYF. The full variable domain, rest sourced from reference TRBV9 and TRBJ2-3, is DSGVTQTPKHLITATGQRVTLRCSPRSGDLSVYWYQQSLDQGLQFLIQYYNGEERAKGNILERFSAQQFPDLHSELNLSSLELGDSALYFCASSVEAGGWTDTQYFGPGTRLTVL.

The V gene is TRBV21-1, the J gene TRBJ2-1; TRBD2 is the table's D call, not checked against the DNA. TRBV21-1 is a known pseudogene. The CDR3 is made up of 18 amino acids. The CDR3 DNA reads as TGTGCCAGCAGCAAGAGGGCTAGCGGGAGGGTCCCATACAATGAGCAGTTCTTC. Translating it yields CASSKRASGRVPYNEQFF.

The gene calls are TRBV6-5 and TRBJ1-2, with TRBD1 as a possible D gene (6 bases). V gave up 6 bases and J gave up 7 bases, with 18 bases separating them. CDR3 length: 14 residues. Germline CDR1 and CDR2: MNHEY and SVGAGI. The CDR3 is CASSPRGQTGGYTF. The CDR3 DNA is TGTGCCAGCAGCCCCAGGGGCCAGACTGGTGGCTACACCTTC.

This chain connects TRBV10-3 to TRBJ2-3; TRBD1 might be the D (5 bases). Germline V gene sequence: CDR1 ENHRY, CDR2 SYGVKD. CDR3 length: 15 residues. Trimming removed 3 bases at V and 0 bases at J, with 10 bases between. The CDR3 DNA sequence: TGTGCCATCAGTGATCAGGGAAGAAGCACAGATACGCAGTATTTT. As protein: CAISDQGRSTDTQYF.

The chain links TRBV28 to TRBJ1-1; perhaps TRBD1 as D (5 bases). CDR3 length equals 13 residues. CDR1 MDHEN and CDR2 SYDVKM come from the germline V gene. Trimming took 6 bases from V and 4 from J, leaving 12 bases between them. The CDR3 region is CASRGTGITEAFF. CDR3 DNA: TGTGCCAGCAGGGGGACCGGCATCACTGAAGCTTTCTTT.